The T cell receptor (beta chain) under discussion was sequenced for a study of shared clonotypes between healthy human individuals. The CDR3 is 15 amino acids. Germline CDR1 is WNHNN and CDR2 is SYGVQD (reference sequence). V shed 6 bases, J shed 6 bases, and the junction held 11 bases outside the gene matches. Naive-designated CD8 cells lacked CD45RO, were positively enriched for CCR7, and omitted terminally differentiated effector memory CD45RA+ cells. Assay: immunoSEQ multiplex PCR; the TCRdb copy retains only in-frame clones and omits some. The table includes roughly 890,000 clones, about 92% detected once.

The rearrangement uses TRBV10-1 and TRBJ2-7; the match to TRBD1 covers 10 bases. The specimen sequenced was naive CD8+ T cells sorted from blood. The sequence was obtained from a man in his thirties or forties in good health. CDR3 DNA: TGCGCCAGCAGCCAGGGGACAGGGGAGTTTGGCGAGCAGTACTTC. As protein: CASSQGTGEFGEQYF.